This T cell receptor beta chain was retrieved from a study of blood T cell repertoires in COVID-19. Study-wide context: Samples came from the United States, Italy and Spain, spanning acute and convalescent COVID-19. The cDNA or gDNA used as material had been derived from T cells, B-cell-depleted T cells, or PBMCs.

The CDR3 totals 11 residues. Looked up from germline, CDR1 is ENHRY and CDR2 is SYGVKD. V lost 6 bases to trimming and J lost 5 bases, with 7 bases between them. In the authors' methods: Reference gene primer amplification yielded estimated nucleated cell counts. Profiling relied on immunoSEQ multiplex PCR, and the TCRdb table lists in-frame clones only, not all of them. Clone size and V and J calls were adopted from that table, with D and trimming inferred from the DNA. The sample has about 150,000 clones, 75% to 90% seen once. This clone was picked up a small number of times. V and J are TRBV10-3 and TRBJ1-1, with D unresolved. The sample comprised peripheral blood. The clonotype was recovered from a human donor in a cohort sampled during active COVID-19. CDR3 amino acids: CAISPGTEAFF. CDR3 DNA sequence: TGTGCCATCAGCCCCGGGACTGAAGCTTTCTTT.